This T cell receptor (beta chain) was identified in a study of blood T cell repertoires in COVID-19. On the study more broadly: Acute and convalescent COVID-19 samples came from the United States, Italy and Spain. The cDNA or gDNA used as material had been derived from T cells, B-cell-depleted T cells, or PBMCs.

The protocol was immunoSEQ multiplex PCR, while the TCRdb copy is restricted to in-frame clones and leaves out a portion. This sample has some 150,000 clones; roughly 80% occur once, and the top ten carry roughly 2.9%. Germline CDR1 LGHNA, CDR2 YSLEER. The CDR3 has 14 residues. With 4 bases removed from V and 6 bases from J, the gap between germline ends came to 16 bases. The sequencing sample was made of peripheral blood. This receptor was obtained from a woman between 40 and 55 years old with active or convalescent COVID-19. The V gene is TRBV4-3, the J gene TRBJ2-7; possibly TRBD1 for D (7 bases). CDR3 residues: CASSPWARGVEQYF. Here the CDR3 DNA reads TGCGCCAGCAGCCCCTGGGCCAGGGGGGTCGAGCAGTACTTC.